This TCR beta chain was sequenced during a study of T cells after yellow fever vaccination. Study-level points and caveats: A weaker but faster secondary response was observed, peaking on day 5 versus 15. There was a small share of clonotypes that showed up in both the CD4 and CD8 compartments. Most primary-vaccination clones recurred post-booster (roughly 97% CD4, 85% to 90% CD8).

Germline CDR1 reads SGHDT; CDR2 reads YYEEEE. The CDR3 has 14 residues. V gave up 3 bases and J gave up 7 bases, with 11 bases separating them. Researchers made TCR cDNA using 5'RACE template switching, and this step added a universal primer site and UMIs. TCRdb processed the 5' RACE reads anew with MiXCR; each CDR3 protein has one entry. The data show 500,000 to 650,000 distinct CDR3 sequences, roughly a sixth seen once. This clonotype was seen only a few times. As yet, its antigen is unknown. The receptor comes from a man aged 18 to 30 who received the YFV17D yellow fever vaccine. This material consisted of PBMCs, taken around 5 days after the first yellow fever vaccination. This chain joins TRBV5-6 and TRBJ1-6, with D tentatively TRBD1 (6 bases). CDR3 residues: CASSYREDNSPLHF. CDR3 in DNA: TGTGCCAGCAGCTACAGGGAGGACAATTCACCCCTCCACTTT.